This TCR beta chain was sequenced for a study of identical twins. Concerning this clonotype: The antigen remains undetermined.

TCRdb recomputed calls from the 5' RACE reads with MiXCR, one row per CDR3 protein. The sample includes some 300,000 distinct CDR3 sequences, 12% of them seen just once. Study conclusions and caveats: With beta out-of-frame sequences, excess sharing by twins was weaker. Fewer insertions characterized abundant cord blood beta clonotypes, whereas memory repertoires showed none.

The CDR3 spans 18 residues. V shed 1 base and J shed 0 bases, with 17 bases lying between them. Per germline, CDR1 ENHRY and CDR2 SYGVKD. These records were also assigned to another study, of yellow fever vaccine responses in identical twins.

The TCR was taken from a woman younger than 30 in good health. V usage is TRBV10-3 and J usage is TRBJ2-3; possibly TRBD1 for D (5 bases). The specimen sequenced was CD8+ T cells sorted from blood. The CDR3 DNA reads as TGTGCCATCAGTGAGTTCAGACAGTACTTGGATAGCACAGATACGCAGTATTTT. As protein: CAISEFRQYLDSTDTQYF.